The entry that follows covers one T cell receptor (beta chain) sequence. The data derive from a study of STAT5B mutations in CD4+ large granular lymphocyte leukemia. Sequenced by immunoSEQ multiplex PCR; TCRdb stores in-frame clones only, minus some. The table has 20,000 or so clones, 82% seen once. CDR3 length: 12 amino acids. The V gene lost 1 base and the J gene lost 5 bases, with 4 bases spanning the gap. CDR1 and CDR2 from the germline V gene are SGHNT and YENEEA. Sequencing input: CD4+ T cells from blood buffy coats. The receptor was isolated from a human donor in good health. The chain links TRBV11-3 to TRBJ2-3; D gene unclear. Here the CDR3 DNA reads TGTGCCAGCAGCTTAGCCCTAGATACGCAGTATTTT. This gives the protein CASSLALDTQYF.